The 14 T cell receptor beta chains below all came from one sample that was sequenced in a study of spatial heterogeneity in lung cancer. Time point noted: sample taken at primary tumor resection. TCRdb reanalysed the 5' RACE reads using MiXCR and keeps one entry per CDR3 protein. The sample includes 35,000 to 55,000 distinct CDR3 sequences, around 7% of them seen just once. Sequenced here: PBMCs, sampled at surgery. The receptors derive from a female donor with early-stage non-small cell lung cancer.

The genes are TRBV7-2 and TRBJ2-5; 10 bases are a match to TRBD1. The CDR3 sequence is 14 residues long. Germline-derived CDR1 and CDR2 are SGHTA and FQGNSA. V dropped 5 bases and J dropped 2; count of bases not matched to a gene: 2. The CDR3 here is CASSRQGAQETQYF. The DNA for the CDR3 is TGTGCCAGCAGCAGACAGGGGGCACAAGAGACCCAGTACTTC.

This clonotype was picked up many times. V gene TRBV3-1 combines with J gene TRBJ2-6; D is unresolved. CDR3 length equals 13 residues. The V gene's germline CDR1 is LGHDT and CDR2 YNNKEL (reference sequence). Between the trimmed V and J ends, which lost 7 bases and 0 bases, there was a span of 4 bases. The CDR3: CASTSSGANVLTF. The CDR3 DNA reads TGTGCCAGCACCAGCTCTGGGGCCAACGTCCTGACTTTC.

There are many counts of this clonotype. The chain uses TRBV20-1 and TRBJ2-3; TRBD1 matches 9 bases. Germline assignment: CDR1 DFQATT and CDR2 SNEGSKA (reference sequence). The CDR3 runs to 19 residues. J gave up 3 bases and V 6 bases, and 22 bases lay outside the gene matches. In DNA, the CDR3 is TGCAGTGCCCCCCCCGCGGGTGGGACAGGGAGGTTAGGTACAGATACGCAGTATTTT. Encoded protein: CSAPPAGGTGRLGTDTQYF.

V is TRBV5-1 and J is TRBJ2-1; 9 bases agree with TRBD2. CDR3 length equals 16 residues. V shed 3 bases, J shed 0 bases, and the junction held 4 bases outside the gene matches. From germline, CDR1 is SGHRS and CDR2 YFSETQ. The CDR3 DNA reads TGCGCCAGCAGCTCACCTAGCGGGGACTCCTACAATGAGCAGTTCTTC. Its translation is CASSSPSGDSYNEQFF.

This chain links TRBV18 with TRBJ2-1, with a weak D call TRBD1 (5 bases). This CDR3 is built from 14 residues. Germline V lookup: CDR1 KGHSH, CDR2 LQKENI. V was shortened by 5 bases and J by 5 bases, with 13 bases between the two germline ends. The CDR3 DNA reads TGTGCCAGCTCAAACCAGGGCCCGAACAATGAGCAGTTCTTC. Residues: CASSNQGPNNEQFF.

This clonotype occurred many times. This chain's CDR3 is CASSSGLAGYTGELFF. CDR3 coding DNA: TGTGCCAGCAGCTCCGGACTAGCGGGCTACACCGGGGAGCTGTTTTTT. The chain combines TRBV7-2 with TRBJ2-2, with TRBD2 matching over 11 bases. Looked up from germline, CDR1 is SGHTA and CDR2 is FQGNSA. The CDR3 is 16 amino acids. J lost 3 bases, V lost 4 bases, and 4 bases had no gene match.

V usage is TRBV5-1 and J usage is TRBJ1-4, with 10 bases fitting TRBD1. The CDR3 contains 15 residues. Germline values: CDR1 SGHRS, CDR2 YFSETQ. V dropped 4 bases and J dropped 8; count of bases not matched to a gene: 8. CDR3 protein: CASSMAGTGEEKLFF. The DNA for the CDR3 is TGCGCCAGCAGCATGGCCGGGACAGGGGAAGAAAAACTGTTTTTT. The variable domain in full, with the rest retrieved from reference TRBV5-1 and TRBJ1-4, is KAGVTQTPRYLIKTRGQQVTLSCSPISGHRSVSWYQQTPGQGLQFLFEYFSETQRNKGNFPGRFSGRQFSNSRSEMNVSTLELGDSALYLCASSMAGTGEEKLFFGSGTQLSVL.

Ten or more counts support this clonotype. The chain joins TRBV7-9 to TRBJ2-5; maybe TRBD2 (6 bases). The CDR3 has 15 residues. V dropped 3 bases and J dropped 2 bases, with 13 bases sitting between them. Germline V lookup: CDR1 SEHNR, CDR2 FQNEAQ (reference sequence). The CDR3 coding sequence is TGTGCCAGCAGCTTGGCGACTAGTGGGCAAGAGACCCAGTACTTC. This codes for CASSLATSGQETQYF.

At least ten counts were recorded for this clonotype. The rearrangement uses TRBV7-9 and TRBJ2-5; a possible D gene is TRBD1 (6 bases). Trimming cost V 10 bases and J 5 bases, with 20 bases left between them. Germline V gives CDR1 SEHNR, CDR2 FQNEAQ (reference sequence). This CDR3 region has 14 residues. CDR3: CAISNTGTGETQYF. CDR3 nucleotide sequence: TGTGCCATCTCCAATACAGGGACCGGCGAGACCCAGTACTTC.

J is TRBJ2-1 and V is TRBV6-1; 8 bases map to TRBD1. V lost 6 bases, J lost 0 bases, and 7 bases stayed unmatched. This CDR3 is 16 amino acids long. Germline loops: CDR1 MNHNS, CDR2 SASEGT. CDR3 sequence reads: CASSTRDRSSYNEQFF. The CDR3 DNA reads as TGTGCCAGCAGCACCCGGGACAGGAGCTCCTACAATGAGCAGTTCTTC.

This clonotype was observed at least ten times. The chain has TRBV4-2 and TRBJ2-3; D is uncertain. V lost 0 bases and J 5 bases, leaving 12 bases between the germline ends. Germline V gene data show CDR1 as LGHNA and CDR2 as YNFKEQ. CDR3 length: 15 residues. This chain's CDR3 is CASSQDGVRKDTQYF. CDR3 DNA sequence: TGTGCCAGCAGCCAAGACGGCGTAAGAAAAGATACGCAGTATTTT.

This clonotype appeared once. The CDR3 region has the DNA TGCGCCAGCAGCTTAGCCGGACAGGGTGAAAAACTGTTTTTT. This codes for CASSLAGQGEKLFF. The chain carries TRBV5-1 and TRBJ1-4, with 8 bases lining up with TRBD1. The CDR3 totals 14 residues. J was trimmed by 7 bases and V by 2 bases; bases with no gene match: 4. Germline loops: CDR1 SGHRS, CDR2 YFSETQ.

DNA for the CDR3: TGTGCCAGCAGTGAATTTGGGCCTGCCAGCTCCTACAATGAGCAGTTCTTC. Protein product: CASSEFGPASSYNEQFF. The chain recombines TRBV25-1 with TRBJ2-1, with D hard to call. This CDR3 contains 17 residues. Trimming pared 1 base from V and 0 bases from J, leaving 13 bases between. CDR1 is MGHDK, CDR2 SYGVNS, per germline. Using reference TRBV25-1 and TRBJ2-1 for the parts outside the CDR3, the full variable domain is EADIYQTPRYLVIGTGKKITLECSQTMGHDKMYWYQQDPGMELHLIHYSYGVNSTEKGDLSSESTVSRIRTEHFPLTLESARPSHTSQYLCASSEFGPASSYNEQFFGPGTRLTVL.

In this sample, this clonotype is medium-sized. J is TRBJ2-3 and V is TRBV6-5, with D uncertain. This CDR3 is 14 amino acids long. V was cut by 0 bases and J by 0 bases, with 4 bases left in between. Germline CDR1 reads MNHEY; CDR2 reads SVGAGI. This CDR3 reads CASSYSASTDTQYF. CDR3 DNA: TGTGCCAGCAGTTACTCGGCGAGCACAGATACGCAGTATTTT.